The 2 T cell receptor beta chains in this list originate from one sample, sequenced in a study of T cell repertoires in cytomegalovirus infection. TCRdb called the reads again in MiXCR, with one record for every CDR3 protein. The sample has roughly 300,000 distinct CDR3 sequences, about 25% seen once; the top ten hold approximately 14%. Specimen: PBMCs. The receptor set was obtained from a human donor in good health (CMV status not recorded). Some clones in this sample may be carry-over from other donors' samples.

Only a few counts were recorded for this clonotype. J is TRBJ2-3 and V is TRBV28; D possibly matches TRBD1 or TRBD2 (5 bases each). The CDR3 length is 16 residues. V lost 10 bases and J lost 0, with 20 bases in between. Germline CDR1 MDHEN, CDR2 SYDVKM. CDR3 amino acids: CATPSVLGDSTDTQYF. The CDR3 coding sequence is TGTGCCACCCCCTCGGTATTAGGGGACAGCACAGATACGCAGTATTTT.

V usage is TRBV29-1 and J usage is TRBJ2-5, with TRBD2 as a possible D gene (5 bases). CDR1 and CDR2 from the germline V gene are SQVTM and ANQGSEA. The CDR3 covers 14 residues. V lost 2 bases and J 5 bases, leaving 15 bases between the germline ends. CDR3 DNA: TGCAGCGTTGAAAAGCGGTGGGTTGGCGAGACCCAGTACTTC. Translation gives CSVEKRWVGETQYF.